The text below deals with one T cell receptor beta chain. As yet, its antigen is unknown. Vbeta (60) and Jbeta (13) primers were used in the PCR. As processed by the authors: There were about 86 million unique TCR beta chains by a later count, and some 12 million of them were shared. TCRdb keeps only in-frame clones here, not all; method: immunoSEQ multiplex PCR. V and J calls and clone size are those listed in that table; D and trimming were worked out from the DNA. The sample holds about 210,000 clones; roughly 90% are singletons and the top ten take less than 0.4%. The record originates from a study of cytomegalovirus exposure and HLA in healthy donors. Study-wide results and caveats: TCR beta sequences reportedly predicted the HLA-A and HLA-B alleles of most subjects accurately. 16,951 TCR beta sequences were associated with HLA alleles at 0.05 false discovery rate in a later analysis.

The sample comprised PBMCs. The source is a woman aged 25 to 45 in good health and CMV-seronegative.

This CDR3 is CASSFVGAMNTEAFF. The CDR3 nucleotides are TGTGCCAGCAGTTTCGTAGGGGCAATGAACACTGAAGCTTTCTTT. This chain uses TRBV27 with TRBJ1-1; tentative D call: TRBD1 (5 bases). From germline, CDR1 is MNHEY and CDR2 SMNVEV (reference sequence). V was trimmed by 3 bases and J by 0 bases, leaving 11 bases between them. The CDR3 spans 15 residues.